Below are 10 T cell receptor beta chains sequenced from a single sample in a study of CD8+CD57+ T cells in acquired aplastic anemia. Genomic DNA, serving as template, underwent TCR beta VDJ and CDR3 profiling. MiXCR was run by TCRdb on the reads, yielding one entry per CDR3 protein. The table lists a few hundred thousand distinct CDR3 sequences, approximately 33% of them singletons. An expansion of CD8+CD57+ cells by flow cytometry had been shown in patients chosen for sequencing. Sequenced sample: sorted CD4+, CD8+, or CD8+CD57+ T cells (not recorded which) from PBMCs. The origin of the receptors is a human donor with aplastic anemia.

This clonotype was seen ten or more times. The chain employs TRBV9 and TRBJ1-1; no firm D call. This CDR3 spans 13 amino acids. CDR1 and CDR2 from the germline V gene are SGDLS and YYNGEE. Trimming removed 4 bases at V and 1 base at J, with 8 bases between. Here the CDR3 DNA reads TGTGCCAGCAGCTCCGAGGAGAACACTGAAGCTTTCTTT. This gives the protein CASSSEENTEAFF.

In this sample, this clonotype turned up a few times. This rearrangement joins TRBV5-4 to TRBJ1-1; possibly TRBD1 for D (6 bases). V lost 3 bases and J 2 bases, leaving 11 bases between the germline ends. The germline gives CDR1 SGHNT, CDR2 YYREEE (reference sequence). This CDR3 has 14 amino acids. The CDR3 sequence is CASSSQGVNTEAFF. The DNA of the CDR3 is TGTGCCAGCAGCTCACAGGGAGTTAACACTGAAGCTTTCTTT.

This clonotype was observed many times. The V and J genes are TRBV19 and TRBJ2-7; D could derive from TRBD1 or TRBD2 (6 bases each). This CDR3 comprises 15 residues. Germline V gene lookup returns CDR1 LNHDA and CDR2 SQIVND (reference sequence). V gave up 3 bases and J gave up 4 bases, with 16 bases separating them. The CDR3 sequence is CASSITGGQSYEQYF. For the CDR3, the DNA is TGTGCCAGTAGTATCACCGGGGGCCAGTCGTACGAGCAGTACTTC.

As concerns this clonotype: A much more abundant neighbour one base away suggests this may be a read error. This chain uses TRBV10-3 with TRBJ2-5; no reliable D call. Germline-derived CDR1 and CDR2 are ENHRY and SYGVKD. The CDR3 runs to 16 residues. Trimming took off 3 bases at V and 0 bases at J, with 14 bases between the two ends. The CDR3 loop reads CAISETSNRDQETQYF. The CDR3 DNA reads TGTGCCATCAGTGAAACCTCTAACCGAGACCAAGAGACCCAGTACTTC.

V usage is TRBV20-1 and J usage is TRBJ1-3; TRBD1 aligns across 7 bases. CDR1 and CDR2 from the germline V gene are DFQATT and SNEGSKA (reference sequence). V gave up 5 bases and J gave up 2 bases; unmatched junction bases: 9. This CDR3 is built from 15 residues. The CDR3 DNA follows: TGCAGTGCTCAGCAACCCACAGGGGCTGGAAACACCATATATTTT. Translation gives CSAQQPTGAGNTIYF.

This clonotype was found many times. J is TRBJ2-1 and V is TRBV29-1, with D possibly being TRBD2 (6 bases). This CDR3 spans 12 amino acids. V was cut by 8 bases and J by 9 bases, with 17 bases left in between. Germline CDR1 reads SQVTM; CDR2 reads ANQGSEA. CDR3: CSQTLLGGEQFF. The CDR3 nucleotides are TGCAGCCAGACGCTCCTCGGGGGTGAGCAGTTCTTC.

The gene calls are TRBV25-1 and TRBJ2-4, with 7 bases aligning to TRBD1. Germline CDR1 MGHDK, CDR2 SYGVNS. The J segment lost 7 bases and the V segment lost 2 bases, leaving 8 bases of the junction unmatched. The CDR3 totals 15 residues. In nucleotides, the CDR3 is TGTGCCAGCAGTGAAGCAGACAGGGCCGGGAACATTCAGTACTTC. Translating gives CASSEADRAGNIQYF.

Ten or more counts support this clonotype. The chain couples TRBV2 to TRBJ1-2; D gene unclear. The CDR3 runs to 14 residues. Trimming removed 6 bases at V and 3 bases at J, with 14 bases between. The germline CDR1 and CDR2 sequences are SNHLY and FYNNEI. In DNA form, the CDR3 reads TGTGCCAGCAGCCAAGGCAGGATGGACTATGGCTACACCTTC. Protein: CASSQGRMDYGYTF. The full variable domain, with the rest looked up from reference TRBV2 and TRBJ1-2, is EPEVTQTPSHQVTQMGQEVILRCVPISNHLYFYWYRQILGQKVEFLVSFYNNEISEKSEIFDDQFSVERPDGSNFTLKIRSTKLEDSAMYFCASSQGRMDYGYTFGSGTRLTVV.

The chain links TRBV20-1 to TRBJ2-1; 9 bases agree with TRBD1. This CDR3 contains 11 residues. Germline trimming cut 6 bases from V and 8 bases from J; bases unmatched to any gene: 2. Germline CDR1 is DFQATT and CDR2 is SNEGSKA (reference sequence). The CDR3 nucleotides are TGCAGTGCATGGACAGGGGATGAGCAGTTCTTC. Translated: CSAWTGDEQFF.

The chain employs TRBV2 and TRBJ2-5; D might be TRBD1 (6 bases). CDR1 and CDR2 from the germline V gene are SNHLY and FYNNEI. This CDR3 spans 15 amino acids. V lost 5 bases, J lost 1 base, and 14 bases lay in between. The CDR3 reads CASSLSRTAQETQYF. CDR3 nucleotide sequence: TGTGCCAGCAGTCTCAGTAGGACAGCCCAAGAGACCCAGTACTTC.